This T cell receptor (beta chain) was recorded in a study of Tregs in tolerant kidney transplant recipients. The nonmyeloablative bone marrow transplants came from related graft donors, with transient mixed chimerism. Thawed PBMCs were FACS-sorted into unstimulated CD4+CD25+CD127- regulatory T cells, CD4+CD25- non-regulatory cells, CD4 and CD8 cells. Concerning this clone: The antigen is undetermined.

Overall study findings and caveats: Changing PCR primers prevented nucleotide comparison between some patients' samples. Biological reproducibility was not directly addressed in this study. The most relevant donor-specific Treg TCRbeta repertoire apparently came from expansion with activated donor B cells.

Method: immunoSEQ multiplex PCR; TCRdb's copy keeps in-frame clones and lacks some. This table has 40,000 to 50,000 clones, roughly 87% appearing once. The TCR comes from a human patient who received a combined kidney and bone marrow transplant. A subset of T cells may come from the graft donor. Material: CD8+ T cells from blood (PBMCs), obtained 12 months after the transplant.

The CDR3 reads CSVAPGQGIFHQPQHF. The CDR3 DNA reads as TGCAGCGTTGCCCCGGGACAGGGTATTTTTCATCAGCCCCAGCATTTT. This chain connects TRBV29-1 to TRBJ1-5; the match to TRBD1 covers 9 bases. V gave up 4 bases and J gave up 5 bases; unmatched junction bases: 12. From germline, CDR1 is SQVTM and CDR2 ANQGSEA. CDR3 length: 16 amino acids.